This T cell receptor (beta chain) comes out of a study of cytomegalovirus exposure and HLA in healthy donors. Findings and limits, study-wide: Donor immune exposure was known only as CMV serostatus. A list of roughly 180 TCR beta chains associated with cytomegalovirus was given.

In the PCR, 60 Vbeta and 13 Jbeta primers were used. Assay used: immunoSEQ multiplex PCR; TCRdb lists only in-frame clones, some missing. The sample includes fewer than 200,000 clones, around 79% seen only once; the top ten take about 0.5%. Notes on this clone: The antigen is not known.

Losses at the gene ends were 6 bases for V and 8 bases for J; bases not matched to a gene: 11. The CDR3 has 15 amino acids. Germline CDR1 is LNHDA and CDR2 is SQIVND (reference sequence). This TCR derives from a woman aged 50 to 65 in good health and CMV-seronegative. The genes are TRBV19 and TRBJ2-1; 9 positions agree with TRBD1. Material: PBMCs. This CDR3 reads CASSLGGQGLHEQFF. The CDR3 coding sequence is TGTGCCAGTAGCCTTGGAGGACAGGGGCTACATGAGCAGTTCTTC.